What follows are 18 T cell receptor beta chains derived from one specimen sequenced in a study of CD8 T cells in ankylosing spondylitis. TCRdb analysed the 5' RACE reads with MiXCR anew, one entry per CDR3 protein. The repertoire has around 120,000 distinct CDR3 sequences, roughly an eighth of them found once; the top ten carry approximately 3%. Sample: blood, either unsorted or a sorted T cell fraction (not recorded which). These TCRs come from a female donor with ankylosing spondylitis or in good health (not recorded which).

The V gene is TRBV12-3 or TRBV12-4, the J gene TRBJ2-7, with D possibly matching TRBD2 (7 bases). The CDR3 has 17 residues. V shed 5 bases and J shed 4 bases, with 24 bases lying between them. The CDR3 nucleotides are TGTGCCAGCAGTCCCGCGGATCGGGGGGCCCTTGGGTACGAGCAGTACTTC. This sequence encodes CASSPADRGALGYEQYF.

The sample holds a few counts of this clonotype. For the CDR3, the DNA is TGCAGTGCTAGAGGAGGCGGGCCGGAGCAGTTCTTC. Protein product: CSARGGGPEQFF. The chain couples TRBV20-1 to TRBJ2-1; tentative D call: TRBD2 (5 bases). The CDR3 has 12 amino acids. Germline CDR1 and CDR2: DFQATT and SNEGSKA (reference sequence). Trimming left V 1 base short and J 10 bases short, with 11 bases between.

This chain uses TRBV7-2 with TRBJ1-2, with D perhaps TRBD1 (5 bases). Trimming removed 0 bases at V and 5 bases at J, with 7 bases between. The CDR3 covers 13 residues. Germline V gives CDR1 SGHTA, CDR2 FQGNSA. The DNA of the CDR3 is TGTGCCAGCAGCTTAGCGACAGAGTATGGCTACACCTTC. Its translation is CASSLATEYGYTF. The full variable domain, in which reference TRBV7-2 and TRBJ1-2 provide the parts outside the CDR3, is GAGVSQSPSNKVTEKGKDVELRCDPISGHTALYWYRQSLGQGLEFLIYFQGNSAPDKSGLPSDRFSAERTGGSVSTLTIQRTQQEDSAVYLCASSLATEYGYTFGSGTRLTVV.

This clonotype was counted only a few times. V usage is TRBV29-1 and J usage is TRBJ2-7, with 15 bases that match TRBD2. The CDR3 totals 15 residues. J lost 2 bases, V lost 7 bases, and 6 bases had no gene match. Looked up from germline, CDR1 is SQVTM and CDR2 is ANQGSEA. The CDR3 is CSAKGTSGGPYEQYF. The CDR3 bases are TGCAGCGCCAAAGGGACTAGCGGGGGGCCCTACGAGCAGTACTTC.

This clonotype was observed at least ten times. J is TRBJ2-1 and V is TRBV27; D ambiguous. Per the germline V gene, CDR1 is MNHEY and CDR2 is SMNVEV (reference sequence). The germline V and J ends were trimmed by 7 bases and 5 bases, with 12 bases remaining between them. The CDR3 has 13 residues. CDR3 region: CASMRLGDNEQFF. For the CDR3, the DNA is TGTGCCAGCATGAGACTCGGCGACAATGAGCAGTTCTTC.

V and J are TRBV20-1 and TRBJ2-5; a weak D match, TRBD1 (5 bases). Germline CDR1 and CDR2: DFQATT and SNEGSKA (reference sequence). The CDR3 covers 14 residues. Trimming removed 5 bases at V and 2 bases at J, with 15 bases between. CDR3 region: CSAFGFREQETQYF. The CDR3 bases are TGCAGTGCTTTTGGTTTCAGGGAACAAGAGACCCAGTACTTC.

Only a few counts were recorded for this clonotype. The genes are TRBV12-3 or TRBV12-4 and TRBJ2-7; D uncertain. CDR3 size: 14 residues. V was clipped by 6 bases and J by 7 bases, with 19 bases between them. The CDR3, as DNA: TGTGCCAGCAGCCCCATGGGTTTGGGTTGGGAGCAGTACTTC. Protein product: CASSPMGLGWEQYF.

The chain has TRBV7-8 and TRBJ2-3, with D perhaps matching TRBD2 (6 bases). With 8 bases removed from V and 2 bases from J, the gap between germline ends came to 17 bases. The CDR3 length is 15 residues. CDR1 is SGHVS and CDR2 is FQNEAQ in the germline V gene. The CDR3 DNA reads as TGTGCCAGCGTCTGGCTCGGGAGTGTCACAGATACGCAGTATTTT. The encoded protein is CASVWLGSVTDTQYF.

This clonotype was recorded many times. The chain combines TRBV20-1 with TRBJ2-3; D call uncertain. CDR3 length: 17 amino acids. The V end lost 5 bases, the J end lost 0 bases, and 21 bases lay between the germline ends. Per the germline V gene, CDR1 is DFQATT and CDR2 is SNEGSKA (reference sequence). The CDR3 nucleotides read TGCAGTGCTCCCTACATGTTTGGGCGATCTAGCACAGATACGCAGTATTTT. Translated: CSAPYMFGRSSTDTQYF.

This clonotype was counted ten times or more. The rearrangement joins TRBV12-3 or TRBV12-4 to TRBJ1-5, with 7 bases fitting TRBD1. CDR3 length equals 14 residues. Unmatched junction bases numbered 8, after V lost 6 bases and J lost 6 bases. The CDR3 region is CASSPDRAGQPQHF. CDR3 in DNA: TGTGCCAGCAGCCCTGACAGGGCTGGTCAGCCCCAGCATTTT.

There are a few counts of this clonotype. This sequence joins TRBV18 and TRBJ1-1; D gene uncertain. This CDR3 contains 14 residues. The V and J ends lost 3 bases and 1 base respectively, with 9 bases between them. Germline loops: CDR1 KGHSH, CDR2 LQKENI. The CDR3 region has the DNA TGTGCCAGCTCACCGACAATGAAGAACACTGAAGCTTTCTTT. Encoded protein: CASSPTMKNTEAFF.

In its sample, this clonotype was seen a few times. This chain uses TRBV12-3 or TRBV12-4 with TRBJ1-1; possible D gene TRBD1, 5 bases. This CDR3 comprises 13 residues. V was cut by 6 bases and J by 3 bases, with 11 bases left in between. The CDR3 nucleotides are TGTGCCAGCAGCCCGGGGGGTTACACTGAAGCTTTCTTT. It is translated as CASSPGGYTEAFF.

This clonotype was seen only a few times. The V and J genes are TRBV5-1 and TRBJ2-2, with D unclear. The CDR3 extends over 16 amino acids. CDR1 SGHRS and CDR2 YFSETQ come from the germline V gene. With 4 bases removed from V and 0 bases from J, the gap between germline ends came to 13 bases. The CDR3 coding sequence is TGCGCCAGCAGCCAATTTACAGCTGCGAACACCGGGGAGCTGTTTTTT. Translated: CASSQFTAANTGELFF.

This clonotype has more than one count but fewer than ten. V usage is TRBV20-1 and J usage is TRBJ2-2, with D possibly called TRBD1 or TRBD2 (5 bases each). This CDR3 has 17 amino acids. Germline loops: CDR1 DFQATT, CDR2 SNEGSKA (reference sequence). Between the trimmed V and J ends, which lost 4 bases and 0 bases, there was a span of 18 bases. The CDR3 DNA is TGCAGTGCTAAAACTTCCGGGACGGGCACGAACACCGGGGAGCTGTTTTTT. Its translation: CSAKTSGTGTNTGELFF.

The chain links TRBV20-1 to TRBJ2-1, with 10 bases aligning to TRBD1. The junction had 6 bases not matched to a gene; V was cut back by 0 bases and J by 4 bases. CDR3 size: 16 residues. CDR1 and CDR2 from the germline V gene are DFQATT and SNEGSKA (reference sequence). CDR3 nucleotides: TGCAGTGCTAGAGATGCGCGGACAGGGGGATACAATGAGCAGTTCTTC. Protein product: CSARDARTGGYNEQFF.

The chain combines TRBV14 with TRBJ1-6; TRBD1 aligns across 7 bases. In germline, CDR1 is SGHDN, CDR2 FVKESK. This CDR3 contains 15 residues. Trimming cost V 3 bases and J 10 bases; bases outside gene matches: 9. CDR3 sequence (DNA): TGTGCCAGCAGCCACTTACAGGGGCTCGACTCACCCCTCCACTTT. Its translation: CASSHLQGLDSPLHF.

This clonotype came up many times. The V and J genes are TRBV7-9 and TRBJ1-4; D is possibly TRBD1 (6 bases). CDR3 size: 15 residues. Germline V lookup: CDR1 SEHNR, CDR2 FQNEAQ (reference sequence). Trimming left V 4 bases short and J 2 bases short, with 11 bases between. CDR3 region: CASSSGTSTNEKLFF. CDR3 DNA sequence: TGTGCCAGCAGCTCCGGGACATCTACTAATGAAAAACTGTTTTTT.

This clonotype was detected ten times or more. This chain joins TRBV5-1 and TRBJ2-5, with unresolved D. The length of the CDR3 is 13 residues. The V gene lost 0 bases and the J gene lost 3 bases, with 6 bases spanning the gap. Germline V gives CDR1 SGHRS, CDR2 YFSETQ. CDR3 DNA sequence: TGCGCCAGCAGCTTGGACAGTGAAGAGACCCAGTACTTC. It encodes CASSLDSEETQYF. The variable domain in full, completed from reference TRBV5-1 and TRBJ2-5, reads KAGVTQTPRYLIKTRGQQVTLSCSPISGHRSVSWYQQTPGQGLQFLFEYFSETQRNKGNFPGRFSGRQFSNSRSEMNVSTLELGDSALYLCASSLDSEETQYFGPGTRLLVL.